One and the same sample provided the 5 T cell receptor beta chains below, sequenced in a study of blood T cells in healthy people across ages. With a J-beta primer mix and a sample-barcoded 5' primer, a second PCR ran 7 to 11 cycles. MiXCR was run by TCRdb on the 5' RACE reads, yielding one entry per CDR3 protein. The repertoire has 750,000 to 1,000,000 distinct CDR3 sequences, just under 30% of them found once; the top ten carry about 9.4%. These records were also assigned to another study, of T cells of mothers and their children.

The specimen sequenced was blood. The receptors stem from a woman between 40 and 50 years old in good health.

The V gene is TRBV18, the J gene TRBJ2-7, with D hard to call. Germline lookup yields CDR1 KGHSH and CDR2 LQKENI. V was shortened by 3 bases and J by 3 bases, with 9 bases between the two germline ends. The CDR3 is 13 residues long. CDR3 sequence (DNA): TGTGCCAGCTCACCGTCCGCCTACTACGAGCAGTACTTC. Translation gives CASSPSAYYEQYF.

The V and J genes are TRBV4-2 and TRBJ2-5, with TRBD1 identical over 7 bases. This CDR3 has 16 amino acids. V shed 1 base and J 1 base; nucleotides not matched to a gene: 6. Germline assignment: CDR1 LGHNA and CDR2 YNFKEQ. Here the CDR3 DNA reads TGTGCCAGCAGCCAAGGAACAGGGGACATCCAAGAGACCCAGTACTTC. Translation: CASSQGTGDIQETQYF.

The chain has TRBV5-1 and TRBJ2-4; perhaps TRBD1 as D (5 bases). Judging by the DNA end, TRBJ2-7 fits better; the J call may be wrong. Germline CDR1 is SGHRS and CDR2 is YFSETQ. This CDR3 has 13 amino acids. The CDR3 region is CASSLVDTCEQYF. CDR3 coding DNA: TGCGCCAGCAGCTTGGTGGACACCTGCGAGCAGTACTTC.

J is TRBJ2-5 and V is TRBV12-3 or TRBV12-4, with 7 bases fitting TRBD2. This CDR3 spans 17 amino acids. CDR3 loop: CANSLRGLAESQETQYF. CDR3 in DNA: TGTGCTAACAGTTTAAGGGGTCTAGCGGAGAGCCAAGAGACCCAGTACTTC.

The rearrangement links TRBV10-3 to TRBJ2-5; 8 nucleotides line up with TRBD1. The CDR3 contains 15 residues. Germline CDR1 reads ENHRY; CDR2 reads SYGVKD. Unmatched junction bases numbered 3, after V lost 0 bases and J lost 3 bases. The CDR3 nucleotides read TGTGCCATCAGTGAGTCCCCGGACAGGGAAGAGACCCAGTACTTC. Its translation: CAISESPDREETQYF.